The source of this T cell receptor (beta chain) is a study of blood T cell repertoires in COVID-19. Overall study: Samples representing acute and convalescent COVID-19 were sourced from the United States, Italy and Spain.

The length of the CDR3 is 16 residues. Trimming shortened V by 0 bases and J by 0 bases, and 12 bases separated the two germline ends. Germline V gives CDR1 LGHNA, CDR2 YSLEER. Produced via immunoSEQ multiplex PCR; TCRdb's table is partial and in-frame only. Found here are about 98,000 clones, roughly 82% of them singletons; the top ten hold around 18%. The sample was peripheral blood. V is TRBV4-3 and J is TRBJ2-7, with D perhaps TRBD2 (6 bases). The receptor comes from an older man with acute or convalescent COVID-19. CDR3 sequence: CASSQDLAGTSYEQYF. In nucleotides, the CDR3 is TGCGCCAGCAGCCAAGATTTGGCGGGGACCTCCTACGAGCAGTACTTC.